These 22 T cell receptor beta chains came from one sample sequenced in a study of cytomegalovirus exposure and HLA in healthy donors (TCRdb year 2017). Libraries were made using the immunoSEQ multiplex PCR assay. For the multiplex PCR, a mixture combining 60 forward primers for TCR Vbeta segments and 13 reverse primers for TCR Jbeta segments was used. Drawn from immuneACCESS, this table holds only the in-frame rearrangements with V and J called that TCRdb kept. Clones are partly lost; checked studies trace under half to an unresolved V gene and leave the rest unexplained. The sample yields some 140,000 clones; approximately 80% were counted once. The ten largest make up 1.5% of the sample. The sequencing input was PBMCs. The receptors here all came from a woman aged 18-29 years in good health and CMV-seronegative.

The J gene is TRBJ1-1, the V gene TRBV6-5; a weak D match, TRBD1 (5 bases). Trimming took off 7 bases at V and 1 base at J, with 16 bases between the two ends. This CDR3 contains 15 residues. CDR1 and CDR2 (germline): MNHEY, SVGAGI. The CDR3 region is CASTLRQRGNTEAFF. DNA of the CDR3: TGTGCCAGCACTCTACGACAGAGAGGGAACACTGAAGCTTTCTTT.

The gene calls are TRBV10-2 and TRBJ2-3, with D possibly being TRBD2 (6 bases). CDR3 size: 17 residues. The germline gives CDR1 WSHSY, CDR2 SAAADI. Between the trimmed V and J ends, which lost 7 bases and 2 bases, there was a span of 22 bases. The DNA for the CDR3 is TGCGCCAGCATCGAGAGACATAGCGGTGTACACACAGATACGCAGTATTTT. Amino acids: CASIERHSGVHTDTQYF.

This rearrangement joins TRBV5-1 to TRBJ1-3; 7 bases line up with TRBD1. There are 18 residues in the CDR3. After removal of 3 bases from V and 0 bases from J, the junction contained 12 bases not matched to a gene. Germline CDR1 SGHRS, CDR2 YFSETQ. The CDR3 DNA reads as TGCGCCAGCAGCTCCTCCCGGACAGGATTCGACTCTGGAAACACCATATATTTT. Translating it yields CASSSSRTGFDSGNTIYF.

The sample holds one count of this clone. The CDR3, as DNA: TGTGCCAGCAGTGAGGGGACAGGGGCCCCGTTCACTGAAGCTTTCTTT. Its protein is CASSEGTGAPFTEAFF. V and J are TRBV2 and TRBJ1-1, with 10 bases identical to TRBD1. V trimming: 3 bases; J trimming: 4 bases; junction bases outside the gene matches: 8. CDR3 size: 16 residues. The germline V gene has CDR1 SNHLY and CDR2 FYNNEI.

The rearrangement links TRBV6-7 to TRBJ1-2, with D unresolved. TRBV6-7 belongs to the ORF category, with a function that is uncertain. V lost 0 bases to trimming and J lost 2 bases, with 16 bases between them. This CDR3 is 17 amino acids long. CDR3 nucleotides: TGTGCCAGCAGTTACTCCAGGCGGGGAGTCGGAAACTATGGCTACACCTTC. Translated, it gives CASSYSRRGVGNYGYTF.

V usage is TRBV4-2 and J usage is TRBJ2-3, with 10 bases identical to TRBD2. After removal of 0 bases from V and 1 base from J, the junction contained 1 base not matched to a gene. CDR1 LGHNA and CDR2 YNFKEQ come from the germline V gene. This CDR3 spans 16 amino acids. In DNA form, the CDR3 reads TGTGCCAGCAGCCAAGATCTAGCGGGAGGCACAGATACGCAGTATTTT. Translated: CASSQDLAGGTDTQYF.

V gene TRBV29-1 combines with J gene TRBJ2-7; weak D call: TRBD2 (6 bases). This CDR3 is built from 13 residues. The germline V gene encodes CDR1 SQVTM and CDR2 ANQGSEA. The germline V and J ends were trimmed by 7 bases and 3 bases, with 16 bases remaining between them. The CDR3 is CSAGGGSYYEQYF. DNA for the CDR3: TGCAGCGCCGGGGGAGGCAGTTACTACGAGCAGTACTTC.

This clone was observed a few times. V and J are TRBV19 and TRBJ2-5; 7 positions agree with TRBD1. Trimming removed 8 bases from V and 3 bases from J; junction bases left unmatched: 9. The CDR3 contains 14 residues. From germline, CDR1 is LNHDA and CDR2 SQIVND (reference sequence). Here the CDR3 DNA reads TGTGCCAGTCGACCACTAGGGGGCGAAGAGACCCAGTACTTC. Translation: CASRPLGGEETQYF.

V and J are TRBV19 and TRBJ1-1; perhaps TRBD1 as D (5 bases). This CDR3 comprises 14 residues. The germline V and J ends were trimmed by 3 bases and 4 bases, with 12 bases remaining between them. Per the germline V gene, CDR1 is LNHDA and CDR2 is SQIVND (reference sequence). In DNA form, the CDR3 reads TGTGCCAGTAGTATCCAGGCCGGGGGCACTGAAGCTTTCTTT. Translating it yields CASSIQAGGTEAFF.

In its sample, this clone was seen once. The V and J genes are TRBV9 and TRBJ2-1; 11 positions agree with TRBD2. The CDR3 totals 15 residues. The junction had 3 bases not matched to a gene; V was cut back by 1 base and J by 6 bases. In germline, CDR1 is SGDLS, CDR2 YYNGEE. CDR3 sequence: CASSVRLAGFNEQFF. The CDR3 coding sequence is TGTGCCAGCAGCGTAAGACTAGCGGGATTCAATGAGCAGTTCTTC.

The V call is TRBV18, the J call TRBJ1-1; TRBD1 is a possible D gene (6 bases). This CDR3 contains 14 residues. The germline gives CDR1 KGHSH, CDR2 LQKENI. Trimming removed 3 bases from V and 7 bases from J, with 15 bases in between. The CDR3 DNA is TGTGCCAGCTCACCGGGAGGGGGGACGGGTGAAGCTTTCTTT. This gives the protein CASSPGGGTGEAFF.

The chain couples TRBV10-3 to TRBJ2-1, with TRBD2 matching over 8 bases. With 7 bases clipped from V and 8 bases from J, the junction kept 10 bases outside the gene matches. This CDR3 comprises 14 residues. The germline V gene encodes CDR1 ENHRY and CDR2 SYGVKD. The CDR3 DNA follows: TGTGCCATCACAGGAGCGGGAGATATCGATGAGCAGTTCTTC. As protein: CAITGAGDIDEQFF.

The rearrangement joins TRBV5-1 to TRBJ2-1, with D maybe TRBD2 (6 bases). The germline V gene has CDR1 SGHRS and CDR2 YFSETQ. Trimming removed 3 bases at V and 7 bases at J, with 17 bases between. CDR3 length: 15 amino acids. CDR3 in DNA: TGCGCCAGCAGCTCTGGGCTAGCGAGAGTAAATGAGCAGTTCTTC. This translates into CASSSGLARVNEQFF.

This clone was counted a few times. The rearrangement links TRBV7-9 to TRBJ1-1, with D possibly TRBD1 on 6 matching bases. Germline loops: CDR1 SEHNR, CDR2 FQNEAQ (reference sequence). The CDR3 sequence is 16 residues long. The V gene lost 2 bases and the J gene lost 2 bases, with 15 bases spanning the gap. Here the CDR3 reads CASSLSPRGHNTEAFF. The CDR3 bases are TGTGCCAGCAGCTTATCCCCCAGGGGACATAACACTGAAGCTTTCTTT.

Points on this clone: At one end the junction does not follow the germline gene, possibly because of a read error. This sequence joins TRBV10-3 and TRBJ2-2; 15 bases are shared with TRBD2. The CDR3 runs to 18 residues. Germline CDR1 and CDR2: ENHRY and SYGVKD. CDR3: CATSGGTSGRMYTGELFF. In DNA form, the CDR3 reads TGTGCCACCAGTGGGGGGACTAGCGGGAGGATGTACACCGGGGAGCTGTTTTTT.

The chain employs TRBV6-5 and TRBJ1-1; 9 nucleotides line up with TRBD1. The V segment lost 6 bases and the J segment 4 bases; nucleotides outside the gene matches: 9. Germline lookup yields CDR1 MNHEY and CDR2 SVGAGI. The CDR3 has 15 residues. The CDR3 nucleotides read TGTGCCAGCAGATCGACAGGGGGGCTCTTCACTGAAGCTTTCTTT. It is translated as CASRSTGGLFTEAFF.

This chain connects TRBV7-9 to TRBJ2-7, with 7 bases identical to TRBD2. This CDR3 is built from 15 residues. CDR1 SEHNR and CDR2 FQNEAQ come from the germline V gene (reference sequence). After removal of 6 bases from V and 5 bases from J, the junction contained 13 bases not matched to a gene. This chain's CDR3 is CASRGDLGLHNEQYF. The CDR3 DNA reads TGTGCCAGCAGGGGAGATTTGGGACTACACAACGAGCAGTACTTC.

The CDR3 is CASSAAGQGVRLVPYEQYF. CDR3 coding DNA: TGTGCCAGCAGTGCAGCAGGGCAGGGGGTGCGACTCGTACCCTACGAGCAGTACTTC. The chain combines TRBV6-1 with TRBJ2-7, with 7 bases that match TRBD1. Germline V CDR1 and CDR2: MNHNS, SASEGT. The CDR3 is made up of 19 amino acids. J gave up 2 bases and V 4 bases, and 20 bases lay outside the gene matches.

This rearrangement joins TRBV29-1 to TRBJ2-3; D remains ambiguous. Per germline, CDR1 SQVTM and CDR2 ANQGSEA. This CDR3 is 13 amino acids long. The CDR3 DNA reads as TGCAGTATGGTCACTTCTAGCACAGATACGCAGTATTTT. This encodes CSMVTSSTDTQYF.

This clone appeared a few times. V is TRBV5-6 and J is TRBJ2-5, with TRBD1 identical over 9 bases. Germline lookup yields CDR1 SGHDT and CDR2 YYEEEE. V lost 1 base, J lost 4 bases, and 2 bases stayed unmatched. The CDR3 runs to 14 residues. DNA for the CDR3: TGTGCCAGCAGCTTGAAGACAGGGGGAGAGACCCAGTACTTC. It translates to CASSLKTGGETQYF.

V gene TRBV5-1 combines with J gene TRBJ1-1; D remains unclear. CDR3 length equals 15 residues. CDR1 SGHRS and CDR2 YFSETQ come from the germline V gene. V was clipped by 3 bases and J by 0 bases, with 12 bases between them. This chain's CDR3 is CASSSGAGMNTEAFF. The CDR3 DNA follows: TGCGCCAGCAGCTCGGGAGCCGGAATGAACACTGAAGCTTTCTTT. The entire variable domain, with the rest obtained from reference TRBV5-1 and TRBJ1-1, is as follows: KAGVTQTPRYLIKTRGQQVTLSCSPISGHRSVSWYQQTPGQGLQFLFEYFSETQRNKGNFPGRFSGRQFSNSRSEMNVSTLELGDSALYLCASSSGAGMNTEAFFGQGTRLTVV.

The chain joins TRBV11-2 to TRBJ2-1, with D possibly being TRBD1 (5 bases). Germline V gene data show CDR1 as SGHAT and CDR2 as FQNNGV. The germline V and J ends were trimmed by 1 base and 10 bases, with 11 bases remaining between them. The length of the CDR3 is 13 residues. The CDR3 here is CASSLVGALEQFF. The DNA for the CDR3 is TGTGCCAGCAGCTTAGTAGGGGCCCTCGAGCAGTTCTTC.